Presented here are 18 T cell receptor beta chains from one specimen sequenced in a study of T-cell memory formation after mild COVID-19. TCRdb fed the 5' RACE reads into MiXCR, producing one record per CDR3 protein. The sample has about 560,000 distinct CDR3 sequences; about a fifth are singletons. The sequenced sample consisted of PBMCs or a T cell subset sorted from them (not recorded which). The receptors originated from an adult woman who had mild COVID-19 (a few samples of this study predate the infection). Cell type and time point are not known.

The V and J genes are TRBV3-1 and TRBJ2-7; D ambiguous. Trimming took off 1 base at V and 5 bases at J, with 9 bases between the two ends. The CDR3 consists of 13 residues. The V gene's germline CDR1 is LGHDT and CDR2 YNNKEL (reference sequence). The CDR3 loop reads CASSQVGPHEQYF. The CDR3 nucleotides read TGTGCCAGCAGCCAAGTCGGACCTCACGAGCAGTACTTC.

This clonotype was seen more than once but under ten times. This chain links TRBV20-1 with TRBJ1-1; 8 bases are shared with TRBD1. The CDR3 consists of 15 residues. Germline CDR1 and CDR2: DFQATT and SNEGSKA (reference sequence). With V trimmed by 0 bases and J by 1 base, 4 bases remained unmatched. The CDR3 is CSARDPGTGNTEAFF. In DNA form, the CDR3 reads TGCAGTGCTAGAGATCCCGGGACAGGGAACACTGAAGCTTTCTTT.

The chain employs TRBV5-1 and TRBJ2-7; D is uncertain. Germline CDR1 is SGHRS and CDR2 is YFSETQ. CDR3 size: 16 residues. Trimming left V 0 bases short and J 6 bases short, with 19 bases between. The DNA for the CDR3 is TGCGCCAGCAGCTTGGCCGAGTCCCAGCCCCATCTCGAGCAGTACTTC. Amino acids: CASSLAESQPHLEQYF.

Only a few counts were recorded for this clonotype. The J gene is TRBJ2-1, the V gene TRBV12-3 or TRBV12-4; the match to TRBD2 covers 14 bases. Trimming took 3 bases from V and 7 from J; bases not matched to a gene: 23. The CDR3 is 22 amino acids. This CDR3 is CASSFRDRNIVGTSGRRNEQFF. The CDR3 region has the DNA TGTGCCAGCAGTTTCCGGGACAGAAACATTGTGGGGACTAGCGGGAGAAGGAATGAGCAGTTCTTC.

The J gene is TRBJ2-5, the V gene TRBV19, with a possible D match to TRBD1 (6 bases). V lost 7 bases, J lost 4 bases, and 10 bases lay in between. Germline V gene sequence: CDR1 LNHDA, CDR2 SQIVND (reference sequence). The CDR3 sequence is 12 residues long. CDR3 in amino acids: CASNRVGETQYF. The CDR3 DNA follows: TGTGCCAGTAACAGGGTAGGAGAGACCCAGTACTTC.

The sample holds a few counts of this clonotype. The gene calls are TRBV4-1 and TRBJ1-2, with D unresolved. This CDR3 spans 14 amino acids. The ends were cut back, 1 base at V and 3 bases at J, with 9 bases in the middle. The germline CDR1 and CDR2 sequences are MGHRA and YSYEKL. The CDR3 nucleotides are TGCGCCAGCAGCCAAGGTCCGTCGGACTATGGCTACACCTTC. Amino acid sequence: CASSQGPSDYGYTF.

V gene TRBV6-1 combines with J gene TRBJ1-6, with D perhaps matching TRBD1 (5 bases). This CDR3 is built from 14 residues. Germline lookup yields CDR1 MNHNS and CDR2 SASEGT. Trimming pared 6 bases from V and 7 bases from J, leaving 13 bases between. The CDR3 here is CASRSGTENSPLHF. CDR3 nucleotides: TGTGCCAGCAGGTCCGGGACGGAGAATTCACCCCTCCACTTT.

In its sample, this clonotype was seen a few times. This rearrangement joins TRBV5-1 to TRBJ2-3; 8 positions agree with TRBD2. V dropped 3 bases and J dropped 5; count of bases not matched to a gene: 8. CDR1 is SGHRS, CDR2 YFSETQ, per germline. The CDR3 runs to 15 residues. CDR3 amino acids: CASSSPGLGLDTQYF. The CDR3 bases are TGCGCCAGCAGCTCACCGGGACTAGGGTTAGATACGCAGTATTTT.

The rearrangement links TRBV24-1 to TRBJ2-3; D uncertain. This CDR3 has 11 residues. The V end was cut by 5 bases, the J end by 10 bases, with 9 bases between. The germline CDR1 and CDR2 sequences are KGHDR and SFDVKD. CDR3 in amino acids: CATSGGTAQYF. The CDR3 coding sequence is TGTGCCACCAGTGGGGGAACGGCGCAGTATTTT.

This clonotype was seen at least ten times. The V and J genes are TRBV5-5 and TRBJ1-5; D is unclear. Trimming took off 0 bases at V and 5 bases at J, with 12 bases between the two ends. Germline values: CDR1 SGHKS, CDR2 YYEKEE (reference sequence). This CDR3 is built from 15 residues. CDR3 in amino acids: CASSLGTGFYQPQHF. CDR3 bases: TGTGCCAGCAGCTTGGGGACCGGATTTTATCAGCCCCAGCATTTT. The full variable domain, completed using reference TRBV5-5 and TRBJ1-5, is DAGVTQSPTHLIKTRGQQVTLRCSPISGHKSVSWYQQVLGQGPQFIFQYYEKEERGRGNFPDRFSARQFPNYSSELNVNALLLGDSALYLCASSLGTGFYQPQHFGDGTRLSIL.

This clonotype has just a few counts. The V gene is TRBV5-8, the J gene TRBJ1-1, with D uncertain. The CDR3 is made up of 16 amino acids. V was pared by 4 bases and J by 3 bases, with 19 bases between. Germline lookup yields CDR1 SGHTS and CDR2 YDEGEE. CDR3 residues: CASSPGGVLMDTEAFF. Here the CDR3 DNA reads TGTGCCAGCAGCCCCGGTGGGGTTTTGATGGACACTGAAGCTTTCTTT.

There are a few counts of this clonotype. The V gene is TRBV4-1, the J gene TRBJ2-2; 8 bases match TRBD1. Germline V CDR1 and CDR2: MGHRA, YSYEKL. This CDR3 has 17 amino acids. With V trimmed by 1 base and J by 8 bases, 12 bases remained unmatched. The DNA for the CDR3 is TGCGCCAGCAGCCAAGCTCGGACAGGGATTCCTTTGGGGGAGCTGTTTTTT. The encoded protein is CASSQARTGIPLGELFF.

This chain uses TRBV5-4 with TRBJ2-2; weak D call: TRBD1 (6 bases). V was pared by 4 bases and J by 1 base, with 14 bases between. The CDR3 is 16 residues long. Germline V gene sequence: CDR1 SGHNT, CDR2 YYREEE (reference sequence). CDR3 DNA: TGTGCCAGCAGCCCGAAAACAGGGCTGAACACCGGGGAGCTGTTTTTT. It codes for CASSPKTGLNTGELFF.

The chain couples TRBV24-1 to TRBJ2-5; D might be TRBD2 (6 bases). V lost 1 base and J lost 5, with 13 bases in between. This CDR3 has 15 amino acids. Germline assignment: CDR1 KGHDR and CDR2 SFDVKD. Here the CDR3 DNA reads TGTGCCACCAGTGATTTTCGGGAGAACCGGGAGACCCAGTACTTC. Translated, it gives CATSDFRENRETQYF.

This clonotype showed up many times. The CDR3 here is CSAPLAGNTKNIQYF. CDR3 sequence (DNA): TGCAGTGCTCCTCTAGCGGGTAACACCAAAAACATTCAGTACTTC. The chain links TRBV20-1 to TRBJ2-4, with TRBD2 identical over 8 bases. V dropped 5 bases and J dropped 2; count of bases not matched to a gene: 8. Germline assignment: CDR1 DFQATT and CDR2 SNEGSKA (reference sequence). The CDR3 runs 15 residues.

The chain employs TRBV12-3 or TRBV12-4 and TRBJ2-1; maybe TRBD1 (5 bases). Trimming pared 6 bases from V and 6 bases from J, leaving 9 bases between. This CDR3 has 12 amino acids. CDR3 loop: CASRPDSNEQFF. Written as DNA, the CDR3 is TGTGCCAGCAGACCCGACAGCAATGAGCAGTTCTTC.

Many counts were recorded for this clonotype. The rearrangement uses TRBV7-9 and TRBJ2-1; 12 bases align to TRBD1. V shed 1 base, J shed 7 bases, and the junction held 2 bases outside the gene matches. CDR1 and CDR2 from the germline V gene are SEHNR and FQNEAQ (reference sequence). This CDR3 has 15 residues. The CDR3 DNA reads TGTGCCAGCAGCTTAGGGGACAGGGGGCATAATGAGCAGTTCTTC. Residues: CASSLGDRGHNEQFF.

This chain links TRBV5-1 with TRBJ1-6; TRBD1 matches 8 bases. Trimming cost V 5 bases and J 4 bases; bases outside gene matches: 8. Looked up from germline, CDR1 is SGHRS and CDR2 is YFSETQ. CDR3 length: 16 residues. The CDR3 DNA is TGCGCCAGCAGTTCAGACAGGGGCCCTTATAATTCACCCCTCCACTTT. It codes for CASSSDRGPYNSPLHF.